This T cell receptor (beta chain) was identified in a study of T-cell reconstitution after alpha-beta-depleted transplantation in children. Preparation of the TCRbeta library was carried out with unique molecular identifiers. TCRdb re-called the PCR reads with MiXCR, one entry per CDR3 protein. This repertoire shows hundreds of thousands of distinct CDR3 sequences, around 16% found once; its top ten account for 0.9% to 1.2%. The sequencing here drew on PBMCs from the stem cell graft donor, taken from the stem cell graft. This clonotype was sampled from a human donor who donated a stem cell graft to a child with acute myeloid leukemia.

CDR3 residues: CAISALNEQFF. The CDR3 DNA reads TGTGCCATCAGCGCACTCAATGAGCAGTTCTTC. The rearrangement joins TRBV10-3 to TRBJ2-1; D remains ambiguous. From germline, CDR1 is ENHRY and CDR2 SYGVKD. The CDR3 spans 11 residues. With 6 bases removed from V and 6 bases from J, the gap between germline ends came to 6 bases.